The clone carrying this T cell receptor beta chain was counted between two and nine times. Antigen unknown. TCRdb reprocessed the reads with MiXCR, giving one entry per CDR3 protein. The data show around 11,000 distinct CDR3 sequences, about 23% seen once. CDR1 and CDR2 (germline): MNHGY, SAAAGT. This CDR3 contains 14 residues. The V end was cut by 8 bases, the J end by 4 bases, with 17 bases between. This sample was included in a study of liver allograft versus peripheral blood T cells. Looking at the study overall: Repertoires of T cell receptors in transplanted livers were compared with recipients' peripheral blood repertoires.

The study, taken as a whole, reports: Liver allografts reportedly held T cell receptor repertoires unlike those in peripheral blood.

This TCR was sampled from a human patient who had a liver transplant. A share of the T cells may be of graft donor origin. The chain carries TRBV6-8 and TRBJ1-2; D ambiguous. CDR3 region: CASFCPPKFYGYTF. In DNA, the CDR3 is TGTGCCAGCTTTTGCCCCCCAAAGTTCTATGGCTACACCTTC.